This TCR beta chain was recovered during a study of blood T cell repertoires in COVID-19. There are 16 residues in the CDR3. Trimming took 5 bases from V and 6 from J; bases not matched to a gene: 14. Germline V gene sequence: CDR1 SNHLY, CDR2 FYNNEI. It was during active infection that Seattle patients were enrolled and then longitudinally followed. Measured with immunoSEQ multiplex PCR; TCRdb has only the in-frame clones, and not every one. Among about 94,000 clones listed, roughly 70% were seen once. Source material: peripheral blood. The chain couples TRBV2 to TRBJ1-2; TRBD1 matches at 8 bases. This sequence was found in a man between 65 and 79 years old with COVID-19, enrolled during active disease. Here the CDR3 DNA reads TGTGCCAGCAGTCGACAGGGGACCAGTATTAGGGATGGCTACACCTTC. Protein product: CASSRQGTSIRDGYTF.